The T cell receptor (beta chain) under discussion was sequenced for a study of T cell responses to AZD1222 COVID-19 vaccine. General study results and limits: Increased Spike-specific TCR breadth and depth were observed after two AZD1222 doses. Mapped onto spike, vaccine-associated CD4 TCRs spanned it and were dominant at 160-218 and 743-854.

Profiling relied on immunoSEQ multiplex PCR, and the TCRdb table lists in-frame clones only, not all of them. The profile covers roughly 51,000 clones, with approximately 86% appearing a single time and around 7% taken by the ten largest. This clone is a singleton in its sample. What it recognizes is unknown. This receptor was obtained from an adult who received the AZD1222 COVID-19 vaccine. Source: peripheral blood, taken 28 days after the second AZD1222 dose.

CDR3: CASSVGASGGQETQYF. The DNA for the CDR3 is TGTGCCAGCAGCGTAGGGGCTAGCGGAGGCCAAGAGACCCAGTACTTC. This sequence joins TRBV9 and TRBJ2-5, with 7 bases lining up with TRBD2. The CDR3 sequence is 16 residues long. Germline-derived CDR1 and CDR2 are SGDLS and YYNGEE. V dropped 0 bases and J dropped 1; count of bases not matched to a gene: 6.